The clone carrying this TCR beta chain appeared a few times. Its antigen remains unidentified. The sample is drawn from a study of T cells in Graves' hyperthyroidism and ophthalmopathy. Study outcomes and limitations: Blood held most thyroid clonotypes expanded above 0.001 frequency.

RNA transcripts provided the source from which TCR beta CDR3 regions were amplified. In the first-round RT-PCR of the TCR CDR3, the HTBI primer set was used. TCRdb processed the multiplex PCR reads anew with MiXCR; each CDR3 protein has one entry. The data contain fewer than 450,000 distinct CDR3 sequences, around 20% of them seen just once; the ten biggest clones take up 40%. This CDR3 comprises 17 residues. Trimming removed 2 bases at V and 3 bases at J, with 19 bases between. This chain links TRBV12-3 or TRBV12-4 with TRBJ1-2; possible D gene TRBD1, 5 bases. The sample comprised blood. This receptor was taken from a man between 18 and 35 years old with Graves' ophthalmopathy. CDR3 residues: CASSLRQGGWLDYGYTF. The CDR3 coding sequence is TGTGCCAGCAGTTTACGGCAGGGAGGATGGTTGGACTATGGCTACACCTTC.